This T cell receptor (beta chain) was sequenced for a study of cytomegalovirus exposure and HLA in healthy donors. Per the germline V gene, CDR1 is SGHNT and CDR2 is YYREEE (reference sequence). V was pared by 6 bases and J by 2 bases, with 20 bases between. The length of the CDR3 is 16 residues. PCR primers comprised 60 Vbeta and 13 Jbeta primers. Using immunoSEQ multiplex PCR, the repertoire was profiled, and TCRdb retains in-frame clones only, with some absent. Here the sample table reports under 120,000 clones. The chain carries TRBV5-4 and TRBJ2-5; D is ambiguous. Sequencing was carried out using PBMCs. This TCR derives from a middle-aged man in good health and CMV-seronegative. CDR3: CASNRRRGDLQETQYF. The DNA for the CDR3 is TGTGCCAGCAACCGGAGACGAGGAGACTTGCAAGAGACCCAGTACTTC.